These T cell receptor beta chains were read from a single sample in a study of graft-versus-host responses after intestinal transplantation. No cognate antigen is known for these TCRs. TCRdb keeps only in-frame clones here, not all; method: immunoSEQ multiplex PCR. The sample holds some 90,000 clones; approximately 95% are singletons and the top ten take 0.4% to 0.6%. Sequenced material: unstimulated CD8+ T cells sorted from spleen or lymph node cells, taken before intestinal transplant. The receptors stem from a human donor who received an intestinal transplant. CDR3s leave out the opening cysteine and the closing phenylalanine or tryptophan.

ASSSWTGVLAEAF,TRBV7-9,TRBJ1-1
ASASGELF,TRBV6-1,TRBJ2-2
ASSQGTGGYGYT,TRBV5-6,TRBJ1-2
ASSQEVGRGTEAF,TRBV4-3,TRBJ1-1
ASSLARANTEAF,TRBV5-5,TRBJ1-1
AWGTEYWAETQY,TRBV30,TRBJ2-5
ASSLQTIKTQY,TRBV5-4,TRBJ2-5
ASSLGLAPPDTQY,TRBV13,TRBJ2-3
ASSVGTNYNEQF,TRBV9,TRBJ2-1
ASSQDPPGEAYEQY,TRBV4-3,TRBJ2-7
ASSHAIGGVTEAF,TRBV4-1,TRBJ1-1
ASFGKGQGVFGANVLT,TRBV7-2,TRBJ2-6
ASSLGAGSYEQY,TRBV5-1,TRBJ2-7
ASSLSPRIGEQF,TRBV27,TRBJ2-1
ASSSGTTNEKLF,TRBV13,TRBJ1-4
ASSLGSGAKYEQY,TRBV5-1,TRBJ2-7
ASRSTPGQGNSPLH,TRBV5-1,TRBJ1-6
ASSVVSGYEQY,TRBV9,TRBJ2-7
ASISVSGGYDEQF,TRBV6-1,TRBJ2-1
ASSPTGRDEQF,TRBV9,TRBJ2-1
ASSVESYGSYNEQF,TRBV9,TRBJ2-1
SVDQGMNTEAF,TRBV29-1,TRBJ1-1
SVVDIADTQY,TRBV29-1,TRBJ2-3
ARSLSRGGTTSTDTQY,TRBV5-3,TRBJ2-3
ASSLNRVPDTQY,TRBV4-2,TRBJ2-3
ASSEAVWQAYEQY,TRBV6-1,TRBJ2-7
ASSYGANYGYT,TRBV6-5,TRBJ1-2
ASSQDLGLGETQY,TRBV4-2,TRBJ2-5
ASSLKQGRNTEAF,TRBV7-8,TRBJ1-1
AVRGADTQY,TRBV19,TRBJ2-3
ASIVENTGELF,TRBV19,TRBJ2-2
ASSSGQGPYTGELF,TRBV7-8,TRBJ2-2
ASSLDREWLETQY,TRBV5-6,TRBJ2-5
ASSSGLGYEQY,TRBV19,TRBJ2-7
ASSSGNAPGELF,TRBV7-9,TRBJ2-2
ASSLGGWRNRFREKLF,TRBV7-2,TRBJ1-4
AISDSSEQF,TRBV10-3,TRBJ2-1
ASSPTGGGYEQY,TRBV19,TRBJ2-7
ASSQDLAGVEQY,TRBV4-1,TRBJ2-7
ASSASQGYYGYT,TRBV9,TRBJ1-2
ASSWTGGSYEQY,TRBV27,TRBJ2-7
ASSQEQGYSYEQY,TRBV4-3,TRBJ2-7
ASSATGLGEQY,TRBV6-1,TRBJ2-7
ASSQVDSEGYGYT,TRBV4-1,TRBJ1-2